The clone carrying this T cell receptor (beta chain) was observed once. What it recognizes is unknown. Around 10^5 TCR templates per sample were sequenced. Produced via immunoSEQ multiplex PCR; TCRdb's table is partial and in-frame only. The table records just over 60,000 clones, 79% of them present only once. The data belong to a study of siplizumab effects on memory and regulatory T cells. Study-level findings and limits: Naive T cells looked more diverse than memory cells, and they looked like major contributors to the alloresponse.

The receptor's source is a human donor in good health. Specimen: memory CD4+ T cells sorted from blood.

In DNA, the CDR3 is TGCGCCAGCAGCCCTACGGGTGGTTCGGGCACAGATACGCAGTATTTT. It translates to CASSPTGGSGTDTQYF. This chain joins TRBV5-1 and TRBJ2-3; no firm D call. The V end was cut by 4 bases, the J end by 1 base, with 16 bases between. The CDR3 totals 16 residues. Germline V gene sequence: CDR1 SGHRS, CDR2 YFSETQ.